This entry is about one T cell receptor beta chain. Its target is unknown. The data derive from a study of human T cells and chemical hapten exposure. The overall study: DPC at 2% was the sensitizing agent, placed on around 2 cm by around 2 cm of upper inner arm skin. Notes on the study in general: TCRs whose frequency exceeded 1 in 1000 remained the same following DPC sensitization.

V lost 2 bases and J lost 8, with 9 bases in between. There are 13 residues in the CDR3. Germline values: CDR1 MNHEY, CDR2 SVGEGT. In the authors' methods: Sample-level TCR yields exhibited a median of around 93,000, with a range of about 20,000 to 750,000. In TCRdb, the RACE reads were re-called with MiXCR into one record per CDR3 protein. None of the V and J calls come from the authors' own analysis; TCRdb made them. The top ten clones hold about 6.7% of a sample with around 190,000 distinct CDR3 sequences, 20% to 25% of them seen once. The time point is: patch test 1, 2 weeks after DPC sensitization. Treatment noted: therapeutic diphenylcyclopropenone sensitization with weekly scalp DPC.

This rearrangement joins TRBV6-2 or TRBV6-3 to TRBJ2-2; D remains unclear. The sample consisted of whole blood, taken in connection with sensitization to the hapten diphenylcyclopropenone (DPC). The sequence came from a woman aged 50 to 60 with alopecia areata. Some clones in this sample may be carry-over from other donors' samples. Here the CDR3 reads CASSYHMVGELFF. DNA for the CDR3: TGTGCCAGCAGTTACCATATGGTGGGGGAGCTGTTTTTT.